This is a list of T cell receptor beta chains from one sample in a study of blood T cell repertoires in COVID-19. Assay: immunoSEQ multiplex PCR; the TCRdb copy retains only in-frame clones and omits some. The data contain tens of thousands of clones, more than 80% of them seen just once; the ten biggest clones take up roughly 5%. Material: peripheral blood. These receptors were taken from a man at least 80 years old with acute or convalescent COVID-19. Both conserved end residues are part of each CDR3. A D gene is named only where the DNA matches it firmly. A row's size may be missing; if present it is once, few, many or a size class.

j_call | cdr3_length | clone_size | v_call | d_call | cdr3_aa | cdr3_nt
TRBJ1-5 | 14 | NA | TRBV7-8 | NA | CASSQTNSNQPQHF | TGTGCCAGCAGTCAAACAAATAGCAATCAGCCCCAGCATTTT
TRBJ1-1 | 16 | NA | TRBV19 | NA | CASSIGRTPGYTEAFF | TGTGCCAGTAGTATAGGCCGGACTCCGGGGTACACTGAAGCTTTCTTT
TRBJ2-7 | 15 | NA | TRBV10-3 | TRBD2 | CAISPGLAVRYEQYF | TGTGCCATCAGCCCGGGACTAGCGGTAAGGTACGAGCAGTACTTC
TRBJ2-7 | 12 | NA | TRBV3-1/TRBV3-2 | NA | CASSLRSYEQYF | TGTGCCAGCAGCCTCAGGTCCTACGAGCAGTACTTC
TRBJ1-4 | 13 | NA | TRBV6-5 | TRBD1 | CASSSDRDEKLFF | TGTGCCAGCAGTTCTGACAGGGATGAAAAACTGTTTTTT
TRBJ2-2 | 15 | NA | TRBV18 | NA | CASSRGGVNTGELFF | TGTGCCAGCTCAAGAGGGGGAGTTAACACCGGGGAGCTGTTTTTT
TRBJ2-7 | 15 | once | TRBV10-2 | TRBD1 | CASSNRGLSGYEQYF | TGCGCCAGCAGTAACAGGGGATTAAGTGGGTACGAGCAGTACTTC
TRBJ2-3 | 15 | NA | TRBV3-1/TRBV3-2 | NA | CASSQTGSQADTQYF | TGTGCCAGCAGCCAAACCGGGAGCCAAGCAGATACGCAGTATTTT
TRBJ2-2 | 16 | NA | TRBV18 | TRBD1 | CASSRPGQGNTGELFF | TGTGCCAGCTCGCGACCGGGACAGGGAAACACCGGGGAGCTGTTTTTT
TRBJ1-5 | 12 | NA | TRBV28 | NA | CASSFNGQPQHF | TGTGCCAGCAGTTTCAATGGCCAGCCCCAGCATTTT
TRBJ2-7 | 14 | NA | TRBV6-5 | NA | CATYRQEPPYEQYF | TGTGCCACCTATCGACAGGAGCCTCCCTACGAGCAGTACTTC
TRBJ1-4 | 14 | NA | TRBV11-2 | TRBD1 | CASSLRDRDEKLFF | TGTGCCAGCAGCTTACGGGACAGGGATGAAAAACTGTTTTTT
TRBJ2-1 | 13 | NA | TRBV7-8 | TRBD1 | CASNRGVIDEQFF | TGTGCCAGCAACAGGGGGGTTATCGATGAGCAGTTCTTC
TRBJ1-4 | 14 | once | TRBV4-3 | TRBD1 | CASSQQGVQEKLFF | TGCGCCAGCAGCCAACAGGGGGTACAAGAAAAACTGTTTTTT
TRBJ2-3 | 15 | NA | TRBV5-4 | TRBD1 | CASSSRDRVLDTQYF | TGTGCCAGCAGCTCCCGGGACAGGGTACTAGATACGCAGTATTTT